This TCR beta chain is from a study of response to subunit inactivated influenza vaccine (dated by TCRdb to 2017 to 2018). About the investigation overall: To follow how T cells responded to a trivalent subunit inactivated influenza vaccine, the researchers relied on deep quantitative profiling of the T cell receptor repertoire. Study-wide findings and limitations: According to the authors, only a limited number of new T cells may be recruited by each seasonal influenza vaccination.

Taken from the germline V gene, the CDR1 and CDR2 loops are SGDLS and YYNGEE. Taken from cysteine to phenylalanine, the CDR3 has 14 residues. Kept here is only the CDR3 DNA, which spans 42 bases and is read in frame from base 1. V sheds 2 bases and J sheds 5 bases, leaving 13 bases between their ends. Receptors were amplified or captured by RT-PCR. The sample was run on an Illumina HiSeq 2500. The public reads were run again by TCRdb, first through fastp at Q25 and then through MiXCR, and only productive beta chains were kept. Each entry is one CDR3 protein sequence, shown with its most common DNA and genes. In this sample the table shows roughly 500,000 distinct CDR3 sequences, more than 15% of which occur a single time. The ten largest clones take up 3% to 3.5% of the sample. This clonotype has only a few counts. The clone's antigen remains unknown. Per-base qualities were not stored, and no clone one base away is much larger.

The V and J genes are TRBV9 and TRBJ2-5, and possibly TRBD2, on 6 matching bases. The material sequenced was CD4+ T cells sorted from PBMCs, taken less than 30 months after vaccination. The sequence was collected from a man aged 50-75 years who received an inactivated influenza vaccine. Donor details come from another sample of the same person, matched by shared clones. CDR3 reads: CASSVGHRGETQYF. The sequence in DNA is TGTGCCAGCAGCGTCGGGCACCGGGGGGAGACCCAGTACTTC.